The 11 T cell receptor beta chains given below trace back to one sample, sequenced in a study of CD8+ T cells in alopecia areata. cDNA serving as the sequencing template came from extracted, reverse transcribed RNA. The repertoire was sequenced with immunoSEQ multiplex PCR; TCRdb's copy has only in-frame clones and lacks some. The sample holds 130,000 to 150,000 clones; about four fifths are singletons and the top ten take 20% to 25%. The treatment: oral pan-JAK inhibitor, 5-10 mg twice daily. Specimen: CD8+ T cells sorted from blood, collected at week 4, from a patient treated with tofacitinib. Receptor source: a human donor with alopecia areata.

This clone showed up just a few times. J is TRBJ2-5 and V is TRBV7-9; 8 bases line up with TRBD1. Germline V CDR1 and CDR2: SEHNR, FQNEAQ (reference sequence). The ends lost 5 bases at V and 4 bases at J; junction bases unmatched: 9. The CDR3 loop spans 15 amino acids. The CDR3 region is CASSPSPGGGETQYF. CDR3 DNA: TGTGCCAGCAGCCCAAGTCCAGGGGGCGGAGAGACCCAGTACTTC.

Notes on this clone: At one of its ends the junction is not consistent with the germline gene, which may arise from a read error. V is TRBV7-7 and J is TRBJ2-7; 11 nucleotides align to TRBD2. The CDR3 length is 16 residues. Germline lookup yields CDR1 SSHAT and CDR2 FNYEAQ (reference sequence). For the CDR3, the DNA is TGTGCTAGCAGCTCTTTAGCGGGGGGGATACGGTACGAGCAGTACTTC. Its protein product is CASSSLAGGIRYEQYF.

This clone was recorded a few times. V is TRBV19 and J is TRBJ2-1; 12 bases are a match to TRBD2. Germline CDR1 LNHDA, CDR2 SQIVND (reference sequence). CDR3 size: 16 residues. Trimming took 5 bases from V and 4 from J; bases not matched to a gene: 6. The CDR3 nucleotides are TGTGCCAGTAGTGCCCCCGGACTAGCGGGATACAATGAGCAGTTCTTC. Protein sequence: CASSAPGLAGYNEQFF.

In DNA, the CDR3 is TGTGCCAGCAGCTTAATGTCCTACGAGCAGTACTTC. Amino acids: CASSLMSYEQYF. The chain employs TRBV7-2 and TRBJ2-7; D uncertain. The CDR3 consists of 12 residues. In germline, CDR1 is SGHTA, CDR2 FQGNSA. V lost 2 bases to trimming and J lost 1 base, with 3 bases between them.

The J gene is TRBJ2-7, the V gene TRBV11-2; D unresolved. Germline V gene lookup returns CDR1 SGHAT and CDR2 FQNNGV. The CDR3 consists of 11 residues. Trimming took 3 bases from V and 4 from J, leaving 4 bases between them. Here the CDR3 reads CASSFNYEQYF. The CDR3 bases are TGTGCCAGCAGCTTTAATTACGAGCAGTACTTC.

This rearrangement joins TRBV29-1 to TRBJ2-2; no definite D call. The CDR3 runs 14 residues. With 4 bases removed from V and 3 bases from J, the gap between germline ends came to 12 bases. CDR1 is SQVTM and CDR2 is ANQGSEA in the germline V gene. CDR3 loop: CSVGPTQDTGELFF. The DNA of the CDR3 is TGCAGCGTTGGGCCCACGCAGGACACCGGGGAGCTGTTTTTT.

The rearrangement links TRBV25-1 to TRBJ2-7, with TRBD1 matching over 12 bases. V lost 4 bases to trimming and J lost 2 bases; unmatched junction nucleotides: 9. This CDR3 is 17 amino acids long. The germline CDR1 and CDR2 sequences are MGHDK and SYGVNS. This CDR3 is CASSGAGTGGFAYEQYF. Written as DNA, the CDR3 is TGTGCCAGCAGTGGAGCCGGGACAGGGGGCTTTGCCTACGAGCAGTACTTC.

The chain joins TRBV7-6 to TRBJ2-7, with TRBD1 as a possible D gene (6 bases). The CDR3 length is 15 residues. V was pared by 4 bases and J by 2 bases, with 15 bases between. Germline V gene sequence: CDR1 SGHVS, CDR2 FNYEAQ. CDR3 amino acids: CASSSLSAGAYEQYF. The CDR3 DNA reads as TGTGCCAGCAGCTCCCTGTCGGCAGGGGCCTACGAGCAGTACTTC. The full variable domain, rest sourced from reference TRBV7-6 and TRBJ2-7, is GAGVSQSPRYKVTKRGQDVALRCDPISGHVSLYWYRQALGQGPEFLTYFNYEAQQDKSGLPNDRFSAERPEGSISTLTIQRTEQRDSAMYRCASSSLSAGAYEQYFGPGTRLTVT.

The chain joins TRBV5-1 to TRBJ1-1; 7 bases align to TRBD1. CDR3 length equals 14 residues. The V gene's germline CDR1 is SGHRS and CDR2 YFSETQ. V shed 2 bases, J shed 5 bases, and the junction held 6 bases outside the gene matches. The CDR3 region is CASSFTGERTEAFF. The CDR3 coding sequence is TGCGCCAGCAGCTTCACAGGGGAAAGAACTGAAGCTTTCTTT.

This clone has only a few counts. This same CDR3 is encoded by further DNA sequences in the sample. The chain couples TRBV6-5 to TRBJ1-2; no reliable D call. The CDR3 runs to 13 residues. Germline V gene lookup returns CDR1 MNHEY and CDR2 SVGAGI. V was pared by 0 bases and J by 3 bases, with 5 bases between. The CDR3 nucleotides are TGTGCCAGCAGTTACTCGTCCCACTATGGCTACACCTTC. Its protein is CASSYSSHYGYTF.

J is TRBJ1-1 and V is TRBV6-6; D uncertain. The ends were cut back, 3 bases at V and 0 bases at J, with 14 bases in the middle. Germline values: CDR1 MNHNY, CDR2 SVGAGI (reference sequence). The CDR3 loop spans 16 amino acids. The CDR3 here is CASSYGGDPMNTEAFF. In DNA form, the CDR3 reads TGTGCCAGCAGTTATGGCGGAGACCCTATGAACACTGAAGCTTTCTTT.